This passage covers 8 T cell receptor beta chains from one sample sequenced in a study of blood T cell repertoires in COVID-19. Sequencing was performed with immunoSEQ multiplex PCR; in TCRdb, only in-frame clones are kept and a portion is missing. The sample has around 150,000 clones, 60% to 80% seen once; the top ten hold approximately 9.4%. Sequenced: peripheral blood. These receptors came from a woman aged 50 to 65 with active or convalescent COVID-19.

The V and J genes are TRBV6-5 and TRBJ2-3; TRBD1 is a possible D gene (5 bases). The CDR3 sequence is 13 residues long. Trimming removed 2 bases at V and 3 bases at J, with 6 bases between. In germline, CDR1 is MNHEY, CDR2 SVGAGI. The CDR3 is CASSYDSTDTQYF. The CDR3 coding sequence is TGTGCCAGCAGTTACGACAGTACAGATACGCAGTATTTT.

This chain connects TRBV14 to TRBJ2-7; D is unresolved. Trimming pared 0 bases from V and 7 bases from J, leaving 16 bases between. The CDR3 extends over 15 amino acids. Germline CDR1 SGHDN, CDR2 FVKESK. CDR3 DNA: TGTGCCAGCAGCCAAGATCGGTCTCCTCTTGAGGAGCAGTACTTC. Protein: CASSQDRSPLEEQYF.

The genes are TRBV28 and TRBJ2-3, with 8 nucleotides matching TRBD1. The ends lost 5 bases at V and 0 bases at J; junction bases unmatched: 10. Germline CDR1 MDHEN, CDR2 SYDVKM. CDR3 length: 17 amino acids. For the CDR3, the DNA is TGTGCCAGCAGTCCCATCCCGGGACAGGAGAGCACAGATACGCAGTATTTT. This encodes CASSPIPGQESTDTQYF.

The genes are TRBV2 and TRBJ2-3; 10 bases map to TRBD2. Germline V lookup: CDR1 SNHLY, CDR2 FYNNEI. The V and J ends lost 5 bases and 0 bases, in that order; junction bases with no gene match: 5. This CDR3 spans 16 amino acids. CDR3 amino acids: CASSTETSGSTDTQYF. The CDR3 DNA follows: TGTGCCAGCAGTACAGAGACTAGCGGGAGCACAGATACGCAGTATTTT.

This chain connects TRBV5-6 to TRBJ1-6; D is ambiguous. Germline V gene data show CDR1 as SGHDT and CDR2 as YYEEEE. This CDR3 spans 14 amino acids. V shed 1 base and J shed 8 bases, with 10 bases lying between them. CDR3 in amino acids: CASSLPRADSPLHF. CDR3 nucleotides: TGTGCCAGCAGCTTGCCGAGGGCCGATTCACCCCTCCACTTT. Supplemented by reference TRBV5-6 and TRBJ1-6, the full variable domain reads DAGVTQSPTHLIKTRGQQVTLRCSPKSGHDTVSWYQQALGQGPQFIFQYYEEEERQRGNFPDRFSGHQFPNYSSELNVNALLLGDSALYLCASSLPRADSPLHFGNGTRLTVT.

The chain combines TRBV5-6 with TRBJ2-1; a weak D match, TRBD2 (6 bases). V gave up 2 bases and J gave up 8 bases, with 26 bases separating them. Germline assignment: CDR1 SGHDT and CDR2 YYEEEE. The CDR3 has 18 residues. CDR3 DNA: TGTGCCAGCAGCTTTGATTTTATGGCGACTAGTAGGGTCCATGAGCAGTTCTTC. It translates to CASSFDFMATSRVHEQFF.

The chain uses TRBV7-2 and TRBJ2-1, with a possible D match to TRBD2 (5 bases). The CDR3 length is 13 residues. Germline CDR1 SGHTA, CDR2 FQGNSA. V was cut by 0 bases and J by 10 bases, with 10 bases left in between. CDR3 nucleotide sequence: TGTGCCAGCAGCTTAGCGGAGTCGGGGGAGCAGTTCTTC. It is translated as CASSLAESGEQFF.

The chain has TRBV5-1 and TRBJ2-5; D possibly corresponds to TRBD1 (6 bases). The CDR3 loop spans 15 amino acids. V was trimmed by 4 bases and J by 5 bases, leaving 18 bases between them. The V gene's germline CDR1 is SGHRS and CDR2 YFSETQ. The CDR3 nucleotides read TGCGCCAGCAGCCCCCAAGCACAGGGCAGTGAGACCCAGTACTTC. This codes for CASSPQAQGSETQYF.